This TCR beta chain came from a study of Graves' ophthalmopathy and Graves' hyperthyroidism. Overall study results and limits: Sensitivity reached approximately 89% and specificity approximately 81% for a 13-signature model separating ophthalmopathy from stable hyperthyroidism. Predictions made by the model for ophthalmopathy progression reached just over 70% sensitivity and roughly 79% specificity. Most thyroid-expanded clonotypes exceeding 0.001 frequency were also found in blood.

The authors amplified TCR beta CDR3 regions, and they did so from RNA transcripts for repertoire sequencing. HTBI-primed RT-PCR formed the first round, and a multiplex PCR formed the second. TCRdb analysed the multiplex PCR reads with MiXCR anew, one entry per CDR3 protein. The top ten hold roughly 8.9% of the sample, which has some 170,000 distinct CDR3 sequences, around two fifths seen once. Trimming shortened V by 5 bases and J by 5 bases, and 12 bases separated the two germline ends. This CDR3 has 13 residues. Many counts were recorded for this clonotype. Its specificity is unknown. Material for sequencing was peripheral blood. The chain links TRBV12-3 or TRBV12-4 to TRBJ2-5; tentatively, D is TRBD1 (5 bases). This TCR was sampled from a man in his thirties or forties with Graves' ophthalmopathy. The CDR3 region is CASSLQGIETQYF. CDR3 bases: TGTGCCAGCAGTCTCCAGGGTATTGAGACCCAGTACTTC.